Reported below is one TCR beta chain. This sample is drawn from a study of T cell changes during pregnancy in multiple sclerosis. The length of the CDR3 is 13 residues. Germline CDR1 is SGHTA and CDR2 is FQGNSA. The V end was cut by 4 bases, the J end by 9 bases, with 13 bases between. Libraries were prepared by immunoSEQ multiplex PCR; TCRdb keeps only in-frame clonotypes and omits some of them. The repertoire holds roughly 40,000 clones, with 75% to 95% as singletons. The source was CD4+ T cells from peripheral blood mononuclear cells, collected in the third trimester of pregnancy. The source of this sequence is a female donor with multiple sclerosis, enrolled in a pregnancy study. The rearrangement uses TRBV7-2 and TRBJ1-5; no clear D. CDR3 residues: CASSSGPSRPQHF. The CDR3 region has the DNA TGTGCCAGCAGCTCAGGCCCCAGCCGGCCCCAGCATTTT.